The following is a T cell receptor beta chain sequence with its context. Its antigen is currently not known. Base qualities are not at hand, and no much larger clone is one base apart. The goal of deep resolution MiSeq sequencing was a depth between 1 in 1 million and 1 in 200,000 T cells, and coverage averaged 10x per clonotype. TCR beta libraries were generated with the immunoSEQ hsTCRB Kit. Per the original workflow: Data were analyzed with ImmunoSEQ Data Assistant and ImmunoSEQ Analyzer, with V, D and J genes assigned per IMGT definitions. Clonality, with values ranging from 0 to 1, was calculated as one minus the normalized Shannon entropy of productive rearrangement frequencies. Only overrepresented clonotypes making up at least 0.05% of the repertoire of each patient were included in the public clonotype analysis. Repertoires from around 13 age-matched healthy donors in immuneACCESS were used as clonality controls. Imported from immuneACCESS, the table was reduced by TCRdb to in-frame sequences with V and J called. These copies leave out some clones; in studies compared against another copy, an unresolved V gene accounts for under half, and the cause of the remainder is not known. That table gives V, J and clone size, and the DNA gave D and trimming. The sample table contains 140,000 to 150,000 clones; only one count was recorded for about 78% of them. The top ten hold 4.5% to 6% of the sample.

In the paper's terms, the time point label means: roughly 23 months on ibrutinib. For TCR beta library preparation, approximately 1.8 micrograms of genomic DNA was extracted from cryopreserved PBMCs. Longitudinal blood samples from CLL patients on ibrutinib monotherapy were analyzed using high-throughput TCR beta sequencing. Patients were enrolled in a phase 2 open-label single-center ibrutinib monotherapy trial. This record comes from a study of cytotoxic CD8 clonotypes in ibrutinib-treated CLL (dated by TCRdb to the early 2020s). With regard to the full study: The cohort included more than 14 treatment-naive and 11 relapsed/refractory patients; about 18 were IGHV unmutated. Responses were partial in 24 patients and complete in 2; after median approximately 5.5 years follow-up, roughly 14 stayed in remission and around 12 progressed. Response samples were obtained after a median of approximately 12 months of treatment, with a range of roughly 6 to 40 months. On average, each sample had about 250,000 productive templates and about 89,000 productive rearrangements. Longitudinal samples were obtainable from about 30% of the 86 participants in the trial. Cryopreserved peripheral blood mononuclear cells were collected at three points: before therapy, at response, and at either sustained remission or disease progression. Every sample from remission and from progressive disease was obtained while the patients were still on ibrutinib.

The paper as a whole reports these results and caveats: Sampling times were not matched between patients in sustained remission and patients whose disease was progressing, and lymph node repertoires were not examined. Baseline clonality exceeded that of age-matched healthy donors and correlated strongly with circulating CD8+ T-cell counts. Clonality increased at ibrutinib response, stayed stable in sustained remission, and fell back toward baseline at progression. Public clonotypes were rare and either contracted or stayed stable during treatment, and the rise in clonality at ibrutinib response reflected the expansion of private clonotypes.

The sequence derives from a human donor with chronic lymphocytic leukemia. Material: PBMCs, obtained after 24 months of ibrutinib treatment.

Here is the DNA: TGTGCCAGCAGTGAAGCTAAGGGGACCCTGGGCAATGAGCAGTTCTTC. Translation gives CASSEAKGTLGNEQFF. Recombination linked TRBV2 to TRBJ2-1; the D gene is possibly TRBD1 or TRBD2, with 5 bases matching each. Sequences SNHLY (CDR1) and FYNNEI (CDR2) are obtained from the germline V gene. Including the terminal cysteine and phenylalanine, the CDR3 comprises 16 residues. Solely the CDR3 DNA is kept, with 48 bases framed from the first base. V drops 0 bases and J drops 6 bases, leaving 15 bases in between. Reference TRBV2 and TRBJ2-1 proteins supply the regions before and after the CDR3; the full variable domain is: EPEVTQTPSHQVTQMGQEVILRCVPISNHLYFYWYRQILGQKVEFLVSFYNNEISEKSEIFDDQFSVERPDGSNFTLKIRSTKLEDSAMYFCASSEAKGTLGNEQFFGPGTRLTVL.